Each of the 7 T cell receptor beta chains below was sequenced from the same sample in a study of CD8 T cells in Susac syndrome. The RNA, about 0.45 to 1 ug, was put through reverse transcription using random hexamers. TCRdb re-called the immunoSEQ multiplex PCR reads through MiXCR, storing one row per CDR3 protein. This sample yields around 170,000 distinct CDR3 sequences, of which 90% to 95% are seen a single time; 0.12% belongs to the top ten. The sample comprised CD4+ T cells from PBMCs. The receptors stem from a human donor with Susac syndrome.

This clonotype was seen just once. J is TRBJ2-2 and V is TRBV2; the D gene is possibly TRBD2 (5 bases). Germline CDR1 reads SNHLY; CDR2 reads FYNNEI. The CDR3 is 15 residues long. Trimming stripped 8 bases from V and 1 base from J, with 14 bases between. The CDR3 spells CASGSGAQNTGELFF. CDR3 nucleotides: TGTGCCAGCGGGAGCGGCGCCCAGAACACCGGGGAGCTGTTTTTT.

The chain links TRBV3-1 to TRBJ1-6, with D hard to call. The CDR3 runs 13 residues. Germline values: CDR1 LGHDT, CDR2 YNNKEL (reference sequence). The V and J ends lost 5 bases and 14 bases respectively, with 16 bases between them. The CDR3 loop is CASSAGPNLTLHF. In nucleotides, the CDR3 is TGTGCCAGCAGCGCCGGCCCTAATCTCACCCTCCACTTT.

This clonotype came up once. The chain uses TRBV27 and TRBJ2-7, with D perhaps being TRBD1 or TRBD2 (5 bases each). Germline V gives CDR1 MNHEY, CDR2 SMNVEV (reference sequence). The CDR3 consists of 16 residues. Trimming removed 6 bases from V and 4 bases from J, with 22 bases in between. The CDR3: CASSPRPGRRDYEQYF. In DNA form, the CDR3 reads TGTGCCAGCAGCCCTCGCCCGGGGCGACGGGATTACGAGCAGTACTTC.

The rearrangement uses TRBV12-3 or TRBV12-4 and TRBJ2-5; D is unclear. The V end was cut by 3 bases, the J end by 6 bases, with 8 bases between. The CDR3 runs to 12 residues. The CDR3 reads CASSFWGKTQYF. The CDR3 bases are TGTGCCAGCAGTTTTTGGGGAAAGACCCAGTACTTC.

V is TRBV3-1 and J is TRBJ2-7; the D is unclear. The V gene lost 1 base and the J gene lost 7 bases, with 8 bases spanning the gap. Germline values: CDR1 LGHDT, CDR2 YNNKEL (reference sequence). The CDR3 is made up of 12 amino acids. The CDR3 DNA reads as TGTGCCAGCAGCCAAGCGGGTTGGGAGCAGTACTTC. It specifies CASSQAGWEQYF.

This clonotype was seen only once. This chain uses TRBV27 with TRBJ2-5, with no clear D. Per the germline V gene, CDR1 is MNHEY and CDR2 is SMNVEV (reference sequence). V was shortened by 2 bases and J by 5 bases, with 12 bases between the two germline ends. The CDR3 runs to 14 residues. The CDR3 here is CASSLIRARETQYF. CDR3 DNA sequence: TGTGCCAGCAGTTTAATTCGGGCGCGGGAGACCCAGTACTTC.

The CDR3 protein is CATSDNRQGYQETQYF. The CDR3 bases are TGTGCCACCAGTGACAACCGACAGGGGTACCAAGAGACCCAGTACTTC. The chain carries TRBV24-1 and TRBJ2-5; 8 nucleotides align to TRBD1. CDR1 and CDR2 from the germline V gene are KGHDR and SFDVKD. The CDR3 sequence is 16 residues long. V dropped 4 bases and J dropped 0; count of bases not matched to a gene: 6.